The clone carrying this T cell receptor (beta chain) was observed a handful of times. The antigen is unknown. The sample belongs to a study of T-cell memory formation after mild COVID-19. UMIs and sample barcodes were carried by the TCR alpha and TCR beta cDNA libraries that 5'RACE produced using constant-segment primers. TCRdb called the 5' RACE reads again in MiXCR, with one record for every CDR3 protein. The data show around 150,000 distinct CDR3 sequences, roughly 10% seen once. Trimming cost V 5 bases and J 2 bases, with 23 bases left between them. From germline, CDR1 is SEHNR and CDR2 FQNEAQ (reference sequence). The CDR3 is 18 amino acids. Findings and limits, study-wide: Nothing confirmed that second-wave clones peaking on day 37 were specific for SARS-CoV-2.

This TCR was recovered from a man between 18 and 29 years old who had mild COVID-19 (a few samples of this study predate the infection). Cell type and time point are not known. The chain has TRBV7-9 and TRBJ2-3; D gene ambiguous. The sequencing input was PBMCs or a T cell subset sorted from them (not recorded which). The CDR3 reads CASSPLHGSPVDTDTQYF. The CDR3 DNA reads as TGTGCCAGCAGCCCACTACACGGGTCGCCCGTCGACACAGATACGCAGTATTTT.